The source of this TCR beta chain is a study of identical twins. This clonotype showed up just a few times. Its specificity is not known. J was trimmed by 2 bases and V by 0 bases; bases with no gene match: 15. Germline assignment: CDR1 SGHRS and CDR2 YFSETQ. There are 19 residues in the CDR3. Study-level results: Conclusions rested on cross-sectional statistics rather than following the same donors. Invariant T cells like MAIT and iNKT could partly confound the zero-insertion analyses.

In TCRdb, the 5' RACE reads were re-called with MiXCR into one record per CDR3 protein. The sample lists about 890,000 distinct CDR3 sequences; approximately 13% were seen once. The sample also formed part of further work on yellow fever vaccine responses in identical twins.

This TCR was sampled from a woman aged 18 to 35 in good health. The sample comprised PBMCs. The V gene is TRBV5-1, the J gene TRBJ1-1, with 8 bases aligning to TRBD1. CDR3 bases: TGCGCCAGCAGCTTGGCCGGTTACAGGGGGATGGGAGCCAACACTGAAGCTTTCTTT. This codes for CASSLAGYRGMGANTEAFF.